These 5 T cell receptor beta chains share one sample of origin, sequenced in a study of beta chain features in type 1 diabetes. The study, taken as a whole, reports: TCRB CDR3 length was moderately but significantly reduced in all four CD4+ subsets of Type 1 diabetes patients.

The antigens for these receptors are not known. Expressed TCRB transcripts were sequenced because the entire RNA isolate underwent reverse transcription. Produced via immunoSEQ multiplex PCR; TCRdb's table is partial and in-frame only. Of some 270,000 clones listed, roughly 11% are singletons. The material sequenced was naive CD4+ T cells from blood. Receptor source: a man under 40 with type 1 diabetes.

The V gene is TRBV30, the J gene TRBJ1-1, with D tentatively TRBD1 (5 bases). With 3 bases removed from V and 0 bases from J, the gap between germline ends came to 11 bases. The CDR3 loop spans 14 amino acids. Germline CDR1 reads GTSNPN; CDR2 reads SVGIG (reference sequence). Written as DNA, the CDR3 is TGTGCCTGGAGAATCAAGACAGTGAACACTGAAGCTTTCTTT. As protein: CAWRIKTVNTEAFF.

This clone was picked up a small number of times. This chain uses TRBV10-3 with TRBJ1-5; possible D gene TRBD1, 5 bases. The V and J ends lost 3 bases and 2 bases respectively, with 11 bases between them. Per the germline V gene, CDR1 is ENHRY and CDR2 is SYGVKD. This CDR3 has 15 residues. CDR3: CAISENLGGNQPQHF. CDR3 in DNA: TGTGCCATCAGTGAAAATTTAGGGGGCAATCAGCCCCAGCATTTT.

This chain connects TRBV25-1 to TRBJ1-6; D uncertain. Germline V gives CDR1 MGHDK, CDR2 SYGVNS. This CDR3 region has 13 residues. Trimming shortened V by 0 bases and J by 10 bases, and 7 bases separated the two germline ends. The CDR3 region has the DNA TGTGCCAGCAGTGAATATACGGGGTCACCCCTCCACTTT. Encoded protein: CASSEYTGSPLHF.

This clone was seen only a few times. The V gene is TRBV28, the J gene TRBJ2-7, with D possibly TRBD2 on 5 matching bases. The CDR3 runs to 11 residues. V shed 10 bases and J shed 2 bases, with 9 bases lying between them. Per the germline V gene, CDR1 is MDHEN and CDR2 is SYDVKM. CDR3 bases: TGTGCCACCGGGAACCCCTACGAGCAGTACTTC. This translates into CATGNPYEQYF.

This clone was seen more than once but under ten times. V and J are TRBV30 and TRBJ2-6; no definite D call. This CDR3 contains 14 residues. Germline loops: CDR1 GTSNPN, CDR2 SVGIG (reference sequence). V gave up 3 bases and J gave up 1 base, with 7 bases separating them. The DNA for the CDR3 is TGTGCCTGGAGGAGGATTTCTGGGGCCAACGTCCTGACTTTC. Translating it yields CAWRRISGANVLTF. Variable domain in full (rest from reference TRBV30 and TRBJ2-6): SQTIHQWPATLVQPVGSPLSLECTVEGTSNPNLYWYRQAAGRGLQLLFYSVGIGQISSEVPQNLSASRPQDRQFILSSKKLLLSDSGFYLCAWRRISGANVLTFGAGSRLTVL.